Listed below are T cell receptor beta chains from one sample, sequenced in a study of T cell responses to AZD1222 COVID-19 vaccine. TCRdb's table, derived via immunoSEQ multiplex PCR, lists solely in-frame clones and lacks some. This sample has 98,000 or so clones, with 70% to 90% found just once. This sample comprised peripheral blood, obtained on day 0 of AZD1222 vaccination. These receptors came from an adult in good health. Both conserved end residues are part of each CDR3. Each record gives: CDR3 protein, CDR3 DNA, D gene, J gene, clone size, V gene. D genes are given only for firm matches. Some rows have no size entry. The others give once, few or many, or a class for an expanded clone.

CDR3: CASSLTPPSGQETQYF; DNA: TGTGCCAGCAGCTTAACACCTCCCAGTGGCCAAGAGACCCAGTACTTC; D: NA; J: TRBJ2-5; size: NA; V: TRBV11-1
CDR3: CASSDRDGNEKLFF; DNA: TGTGCCAGCAGTGACCGGGACGGGAATGAAAAACTGTTTTTT; D: NA; J: TRBJ1-4; size: NA; V: TRBV25-1
CDR3: CASSRLDTGELFF; DNA: TGTGCCAGCTCACGACTTGACACCGGGGAGCTGTTTTTT; D: NA; J: TRBJ2-2; size: NA; V: TRBV18
CDR3: CASSVEGAGNTIYF; DNA: TGTGCCAGCAGCGTAGAAGGGGCTGGAAACACCATATATTTT; D: NA; J: TRBJ1-3; size: NA; V: TRBV9
CDR3: CASRGSLAGGPDTQYF; DNA: TGCGCCAGCAGGGGTAGTCTAGCGGGGGGTCCAGATACGCAGTATTTT; D: TRBD2; J: TRBJ2-3; size: NA; V: TRBV5-1
CDR3: CASRYGTDNQPQHF; DNA: TGTGCCAGTAGGTACGGGACAGATAATCAGCCCCAGCATTTT; D: TRBD1; J: TRBJ1-5; size: NA; V: TRBV19
CDR3: CASSKRREDTEAFF; DNA: TGTGCCAGCAGCAAAAGGCGGGAGGACACTGAAGCTTTCTTT; D: NA; J: TRBJ1-1; size: NA; V: TRBV5-8
CDR3: CASSEPGGNYNEQFF; DNA: TGCGCCAGCAGTGAACCGGGGGGCAACTACAATGAGCAGTTCTTC; D: NA; J: TRBJ2-1; size: once; V: TRBV10-2
CDR3: CASSLGFNEQFF; DNA: TGTGCCAGCAGCTTGGGATTCAATGAGCAGTTCTTC; D: NA; J: TRBJ2-1; size: NA; V: TRBV5-6
CDR3: CASSQGGTEMFNQPQHF; DNA: TGTGCCAGCAGCCAAGGTGGGACAGAAATGTTCAATCAGCCCCAGCATTTT; D: TRBD1; J: TRBJ1-5; size: many; V: TRBV3-1/TRBV3-2
CDR3: CASRSGTGGNQPQHF; DNA: TGCGCCAGCAGGTCCGGGACAGGGGGCAATCAGCCCCAGCATTTT; D: TRBD1; J: TRBJ1-5; size: NA; V: TRBV10-2
CDR3: CASSMGDRRPTEAFF; DNA: TGTGCCAGTAGTATGGGGGACCGACGCCCCACTGAAGCTTTCTTT; D: NA; J: TRBJ1-1; size: once; V: TRBV19
CDR3: CAISGGGATDTQYF; DNA: TGTGCCATCAGTGGCGGGGGGGCCACAGATACGCAGTATTTT; D: TRBD2; J: TRBJ2-3; size: NA; V: TRBV10-3
CDR3: CASSDRNTGELFF; DNA: TGTGCCAGCAGCGACAGGAACACCGGGGAGCTGTTTTTT; D: NA; J: TRBJ2-2; size: once; V: TRBV12-3/TRBV12-4
CDR3: CASNIIRDLYTQYF; DNA: TGTGCCAGCAACATAATCCGGGATCTTTATACGCAGTATTTT; D: NA; J: TRBJ2-3; size: NA; V: TRBV2
CDR3: CASSTTERGGTGELFF; DNA: TGCGCCAGCAGCACCACTGAGCGGGGGGGGACCGGGGAGCTGTTTTTT; D: TRBD2; J: TRBJ2-2; size: once; V: TRBV4-1
CDR3: CASNSRGNQPQHF; DNA: TGTGCCAGTAACTCTAGAGGCAATCAGCCCCAGCATTTT; D: NA; J: TRBJ1-5; size: NA; V: TRBV19
CDR3: CASKERDMNTEAFF; DNA: TGTGCCAGCAAAGAACGGGACATGAACACTGAAGCTTTCTTT; D: NA; J: TRBJ1-1; size: NA; V: TRBV7-9
CDR3: CASSLYGTGRETQYF; DNA: TGCGCCAGCAGCTTGTACGGGACTGGGCGAGAGACCCAGTACTTC; D: NA; J: TRBJ2-5; size: NA; V: TRBV5-1
CDR3: CASSELDRGRNEQYF; DNA: TGCGCCAGCAGTGAACTGGACAGGGGGCGCAACGAGCAGTACTTC; D: TRBD1; J: TRBJ2-7; size: once; V: TRBV10-1
CDR3: CASSLFPFISGANVLTF; DNA: TGTGCCAGCAGCTTATTTCCGTTTATCTCTGGGGCCAACGTCCTGACTTTC; D: NA; J: TRBJ2-6; size: NA; V: TRBV7-3
CDR3: CASSLVAAHYGYTF; DNA: TGTGCCAGCAGCTTAGTCGCAGCACACTATGGCTACACCTTC; D: NA; J: TRBJ1-2; size: NA; V: TRBV11-2
CDR3: CASSQEGTGVNYGYTF; DNA: TGTGCCAGCAGCCAAGAAGGGACAGGGGTTAACTATGGCTACACCTTC; D: TRBD1; J: TRBJ1-2; size: NA; V: TRBV4-2
CDR3: CASSQEGLAGSWSYNEQFF; DNA: TGCGCCAGCAGCCAAGAAGGACTAGCGGGGAGCTGGTCCTACAATGAGCAGTTCTTC; D: TRBD2; J: TRBJ2-1; size: NA; V: TRBV4-1
CDR3: CASSSRVGHTEAFF; DNA: TGTGCCAGCAGCTCACGGGTGGGTCACACTGAAGCTTTCTTT; D: NA; J: TRBJ1-1; size: NA; V: TRBV11-3
CDR3: CASSVDLGLTDGYTF; DNA: TGTGCCAGCAGCGTAGACCTGGGACTGACCGATGGCTACACCTTC; D: NA; J: TRBJ1-2; size: NA; V: TRBV9
CDR3: CASSGTVLAKNIQYF; DNA: TGTGCCAGCAGCGGGACAGTACTAGCCAAAAACATTCAGTACTTC; D: TRBD1; J: TRBJ2-4; size: NA; V: TRBV6-5
CDR3: CASSLGPSNNNEQFF; DNA: TGCGCCAGCAGCTTGGGCCCCAGCAATAACAATGAGCAGTTCTTC; D: NA; J: TRBJ2-1; size: once; V: TRBV5-1
CDR3: CASSSRTGNYGYTF; DNA: TGTGCCAGCAGCTCCCGGACAGGGAACTATGGCTACACCTTC; D: TRBD1; J: TRBJ1-2; size: NA; V: TRBV9
CDR3: CASSVATRGSGYTF; DNA: TGTGCCAGCAGCGTAGCTACTAGGGGGTCTGGCTACACCTTC; D: NA; J: TRBJ1-2; size: once; V: TRBV9
CDR3: CSVQVGGEDSPLHF; DNA: TGCAGCGTTCAGGTAGGCGGAGAAGATTCACCCCTCCACTTT; D: NA; J: TRBJ1-6; size: NA; V: TRBV29-1
CDR3: CASSSLDSLNTEAFF; DNA: TGCGCCAGCAGCTCCTTGGACAGCTTGAACACTGAAGCTTTCTTT; D: NA; J: TRBJ1-1; size: NA; V: TRBV5-1
CDR3: CATSDGVAEAFF; DNA: TGTGCCACCAGTGATGGGGTGGCTGAAGCTTTCTTT; D: NA; J: TRBJ1-1; size: NA; V: TRBV24-1
CDR3: CASSETGAGVEAFF; DNA: TGTGCCAGCAGCGAAACAGGGGCGGGGGTTGAAGCTTTCTTT; D: TRBD1; J: TRBJ1-1; size: NA; V: TRBV11-2
CDR3: CASSIRRSSTDTQYF; DNA: TGTGCCAGTAGTATCAGGCGGTCTAGCACAGATACGCAGTATTTT; D: NA; J: TRBJ2-3; size: NA; V: TRBV19
CDR3: CASSLEHQETQYF; DNA: TGTGCCAGCAGCTTGGAACACCAAGAGACCCAGTACTTC; D: NA; J: TRBJ2-5; size: NA; V: TRBV5-4
CDR3: CASSLGTIRETQYF; DNA: TGCGCCAGCAGCTTGGGGACGATTCGAGAGACCCAGTACTTC; D: NA; J: TRBJ2-5; size: NA; V: TRBV5-1
CDR3: CASSLVVARGLTDTQYF; DNA: TGTGCCAGCAGCTTAGTAGTAGCAAGGGGGCTGACAGATACGCAGTATTTT; D: TRBD1; J: TRBJ2-3; size: NA; V: TRBV7-2
CDR3: CASSLGLGKNKQYF; DNA: TGTGCCAGCAGCTTAGGGTTAGGGAAAAACAAGCAGTACTTC; D: NA; J: TRBJ2-7; size: NA; V: TRBV11-3
CDR3: CASQTPGTDLTYEQYF; DNA: TGCGCCAGTCAGACCCCGGGGACAGACCTAACCTACGAGCAGTACTTC; D: TRBD1; J: TRBJ2-7; size: once; V: TRBV10-2
CDR3: CASSLGYRPGQYF; DNA: TGTGCCAGCAGCTTAGGGTATCGGCCCGGGCAGTACTTC; D: NA; J: TRBJ2-7; size: NA; V: TRBV11-2
CDR3: CASSQEWRGDYEQYF; DNA: TGTGCCAGCAGCCAAGAGTGGCGGGGGGACTACGAGCAGTACTTC; D: TRBD2; J: TRBJ2-7; size: NA; V: TRBV4-2
CDR3: CATRDRRGGPLHF; DNA: TGTGCCACCCGAGACAGGAGAGGGGGACCCCTCCACTTT; D: NA; J: TRBJ1-6; size: once; V: TRBV12-3/TRBV12-4
CDR3: CASSPLRQANEKLFF; DNA: TGTGCCAGCTCACCACTGAGACAGGCTAATGAAAAACTGTTTTTT; D: NA; J: TRBJ1-4; size: NA; V: TRBV18
CDR3: CASSYASGLAKNIQYF; DNA: TGTGCCAGCAGTTACGCCTCGGGTCTAGCCAAAAACATTCAGTACTTC; D: NA; J: TRBJ2-4; size: once; V: TRBV6-6
CDR3: CASSQLAGSSDEQFF; DNA: TGTGCCAGCAGTCAACTAGCGGGGTCCTCCGATGAGCAGTTCTTC; D: TRBD2; J: TRBJ2-1; size: NA; V: TRBV6-5
CDR3: CASSPPPVMNTEAFF; DNA: TGTGCCAGCTCACCACCGCCGGTCATGAACACTGAAGCTTTCTTT; D: NA; J: TRBJ1-1; size: NA; V: TRBV18
CDR3: CASSERTGGYTF; DNA: TGTGCCAGCAGTGAAAGGACGGGGGGCTACACCTTC; D: NA; J: TRBJ1-2; size: NA; V: TRBV25-1